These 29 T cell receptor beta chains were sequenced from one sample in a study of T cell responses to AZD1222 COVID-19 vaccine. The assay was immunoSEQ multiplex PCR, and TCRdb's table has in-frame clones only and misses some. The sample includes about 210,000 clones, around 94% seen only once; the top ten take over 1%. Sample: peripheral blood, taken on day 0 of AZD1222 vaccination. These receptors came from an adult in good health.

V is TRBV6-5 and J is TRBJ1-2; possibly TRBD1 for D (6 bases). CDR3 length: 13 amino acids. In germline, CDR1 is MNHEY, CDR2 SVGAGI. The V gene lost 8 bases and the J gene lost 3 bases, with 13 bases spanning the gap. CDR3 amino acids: CASEQGNYYGYTF. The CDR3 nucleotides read TGTGCCAGCGAACAGGGAAACTACTATGGCTACACCTTC.

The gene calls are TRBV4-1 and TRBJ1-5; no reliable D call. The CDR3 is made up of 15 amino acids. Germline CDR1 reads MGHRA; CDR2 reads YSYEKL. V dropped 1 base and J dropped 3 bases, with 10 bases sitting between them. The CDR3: CASSQGQALNQPQHF. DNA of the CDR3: TGCGCCAGCAGCCAAGGCCAGGCGCTCAATCAGCCCCAGCATTTT.

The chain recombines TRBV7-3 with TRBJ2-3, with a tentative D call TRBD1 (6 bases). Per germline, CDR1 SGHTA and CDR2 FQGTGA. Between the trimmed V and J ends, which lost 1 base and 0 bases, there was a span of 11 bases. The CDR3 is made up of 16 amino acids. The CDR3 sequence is CASSLRGQGSTDTQYF. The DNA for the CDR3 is TGTGCCAGCAGCTTAAGAGGGCAGGGGAGCACAGATACGCAGTATTTT.

The CDR3 nucleotides read TGCGCCAGCAGCCCGCTAGGAGATACGCAGTATTTT. Amino acid sequence: CASSPLGDTQYF. The chain employs TRBV5-1 and TRBJ2-3; D is unresolved. The CDR3 runs to 12 residues. The germline V and J ends were trimmed by 4 bases and 5 bases, with 8 bases remaining between them. The germline V gene encodes CDR1 SGHRS and CDR2 YFSETQ. Full variable domain (outside the CDR3, taken from reference TRBV5-1 and TRBJ2-3): KAGVTQTPRYLIKTRGQQVTLSCSPISGHRSVSWYQQTPGQGLQFLFEYFSETQRNKGNFPGRFSGRQFSNSRSEMNVSTLELGDSALYLCASSPLGDTQYFGPGTRLTVL.

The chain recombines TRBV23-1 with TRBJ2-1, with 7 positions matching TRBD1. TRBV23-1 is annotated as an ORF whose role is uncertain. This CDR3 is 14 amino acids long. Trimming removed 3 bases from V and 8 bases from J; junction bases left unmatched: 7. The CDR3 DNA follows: TGCGCCAGCAGTCATTTAGACAGGGTAGATGAGCAGTTCTTC. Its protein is CASSHLDRVDEQFF.

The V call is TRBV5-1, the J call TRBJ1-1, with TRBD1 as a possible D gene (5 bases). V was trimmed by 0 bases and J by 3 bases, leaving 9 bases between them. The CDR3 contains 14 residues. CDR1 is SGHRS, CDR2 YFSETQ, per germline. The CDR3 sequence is CASSLGGTYTEAFF. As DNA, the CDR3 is TGCGCCAGCAGCTTGGGAGGGACCTACACTGAAGCTTTCTTT.

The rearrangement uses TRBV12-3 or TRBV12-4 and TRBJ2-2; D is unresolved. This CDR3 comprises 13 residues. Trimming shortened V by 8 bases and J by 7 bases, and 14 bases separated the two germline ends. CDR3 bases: TGTGCCAGCCACAAGGGTTCGGTCGGGGAGCTGTTTTTT. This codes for CASHKGSVGELFF.

The CDR3 reads CASGSRTGLEETQYF. The CDR3 nucleotides are TGTGCCAGCGGGTCCCGGACAGGGTTGGAAGAGACCCAGTACTTC. The chain joins TRBV5-4 to TRBJ2-5; 8 bases match TRBD1. This CDR3 has 15 residues. Germline V CDR1 and CDR2: SGHNT, YYREEE (reference sequence). With 7 bases clipped from V and 3 bases from J, the junction kept 11 bases outside the gene matches.

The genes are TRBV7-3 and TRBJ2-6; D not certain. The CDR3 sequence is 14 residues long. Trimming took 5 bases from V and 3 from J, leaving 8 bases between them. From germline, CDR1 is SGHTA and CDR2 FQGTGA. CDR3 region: CASSPRGGANVLTF. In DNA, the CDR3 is TGTGCCAGCAGCCCCCGAGGTGGGGCCAACGTCCTGACTTTC.

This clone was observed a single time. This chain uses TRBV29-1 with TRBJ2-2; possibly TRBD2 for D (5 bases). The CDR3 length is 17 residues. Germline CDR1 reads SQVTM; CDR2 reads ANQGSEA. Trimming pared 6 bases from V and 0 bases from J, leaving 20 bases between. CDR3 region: CSVAGRGGGANTGELFF. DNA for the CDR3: TGCAGCGTCGCCGGTAGAGGAGGTGGAGCGAACACCGGGGAGCTGTTTTTT.

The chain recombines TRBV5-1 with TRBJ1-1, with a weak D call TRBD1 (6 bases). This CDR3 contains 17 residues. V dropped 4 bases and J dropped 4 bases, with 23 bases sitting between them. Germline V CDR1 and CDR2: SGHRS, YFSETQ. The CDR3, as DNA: TGCGCCAGCAGCAAAACCCATCAGGTAGGGGGTAGCACTGAAGCTTTCTTT. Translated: CASSKTHQVGGSTEAFF.

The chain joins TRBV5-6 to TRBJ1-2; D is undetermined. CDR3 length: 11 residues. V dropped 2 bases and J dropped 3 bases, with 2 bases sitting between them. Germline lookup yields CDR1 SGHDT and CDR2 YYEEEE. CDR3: CASSLDYGYTF. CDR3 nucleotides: TGTGCCAGCAGCTTAGACTATGGCTACACCTTC.

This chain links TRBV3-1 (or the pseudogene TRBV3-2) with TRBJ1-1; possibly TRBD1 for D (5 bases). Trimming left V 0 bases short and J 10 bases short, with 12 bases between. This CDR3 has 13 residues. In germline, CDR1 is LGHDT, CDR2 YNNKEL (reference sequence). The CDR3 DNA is TGTGCCAGCAGCCAAGAGAGCGGGGGATCAGCTTTCTTT. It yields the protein CASSQESGGSAFF.

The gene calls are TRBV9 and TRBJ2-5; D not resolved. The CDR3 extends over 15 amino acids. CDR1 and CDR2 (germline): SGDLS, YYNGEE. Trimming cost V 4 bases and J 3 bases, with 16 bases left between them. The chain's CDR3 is CASSPRLDSKETQYF. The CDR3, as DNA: TGTGCCAGCAGCCCCCGTCTTGATTCTAAAGAGACCCAGTACTTC. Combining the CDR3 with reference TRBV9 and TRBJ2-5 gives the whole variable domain DSGVTQTPKHLITATGQRVTLRCSPRSGDLSVYWYQQSLDQGLQFLIQYYNGEERAKGNILERFSAQQFPDLHSELNLSSLELGDSALYFCASSPRLDSKETQYFGPGTRLLVL.

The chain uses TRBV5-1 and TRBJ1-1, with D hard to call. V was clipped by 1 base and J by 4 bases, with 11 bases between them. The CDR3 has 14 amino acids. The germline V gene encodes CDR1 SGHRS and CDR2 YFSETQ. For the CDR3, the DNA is TGCGCCAGCAGCTTGTACAGAGTCGGCACTGAAGCTTTCTTT. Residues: CASSLYRVGTEAFF. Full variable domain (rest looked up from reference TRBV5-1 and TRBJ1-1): KAGVTQTPRYLIKTRGQQVTLSCSPISGHRSVSWYQQTPGQGLQFLFEYFSETQRNKGNFPGRFSGRQFSNSRSEMNVSTLELGDSALYLCASSLYRVGTEAFFGQGTRLTVV.

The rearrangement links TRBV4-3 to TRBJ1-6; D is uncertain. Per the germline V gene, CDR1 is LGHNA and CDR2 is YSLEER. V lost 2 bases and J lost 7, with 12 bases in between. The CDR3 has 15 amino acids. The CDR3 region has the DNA TGCGCCAGCAGCCAAAATCAGGTGGGGAATTCACCCCTCCACTTT. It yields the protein CASSQNQVGNSPLHF.

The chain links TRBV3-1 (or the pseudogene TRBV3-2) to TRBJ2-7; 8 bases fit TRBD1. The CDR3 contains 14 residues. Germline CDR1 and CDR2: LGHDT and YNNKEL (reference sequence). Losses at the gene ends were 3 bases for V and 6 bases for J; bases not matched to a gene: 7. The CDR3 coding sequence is TGTGCCAGCAGCCATGGGACAGGATCCAGCGAGCAGTACTTC. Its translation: CASSHGTGSSEQYF.

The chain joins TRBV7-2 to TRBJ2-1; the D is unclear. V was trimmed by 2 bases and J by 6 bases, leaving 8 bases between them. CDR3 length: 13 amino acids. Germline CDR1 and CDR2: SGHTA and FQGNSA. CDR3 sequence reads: CASSLNTVNEQFF. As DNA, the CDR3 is TGTGCCAGCAGCTTAAACACAGTCAATGAGCAGTTCTTC.

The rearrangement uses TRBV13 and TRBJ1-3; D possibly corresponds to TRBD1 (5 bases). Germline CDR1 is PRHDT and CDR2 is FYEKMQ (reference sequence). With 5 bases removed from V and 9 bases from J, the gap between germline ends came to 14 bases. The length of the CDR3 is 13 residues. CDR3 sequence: CASSPGRGGTIYF. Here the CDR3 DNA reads TGTGCCAGCAGCCCAGGGCGGGGGGGCACCATATATTTT.

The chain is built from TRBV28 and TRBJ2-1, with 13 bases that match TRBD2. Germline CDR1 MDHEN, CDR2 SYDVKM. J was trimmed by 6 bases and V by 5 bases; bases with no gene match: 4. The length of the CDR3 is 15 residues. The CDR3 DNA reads TGTGCCAGCAGTCTGGGGACTAGCGGGGTCAATGAGCAGTTCTTC. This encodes CASSLGTSGVNEQFF.

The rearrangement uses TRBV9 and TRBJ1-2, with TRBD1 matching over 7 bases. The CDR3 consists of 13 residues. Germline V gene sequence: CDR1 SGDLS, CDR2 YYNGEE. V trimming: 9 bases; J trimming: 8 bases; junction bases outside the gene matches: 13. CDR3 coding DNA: TGTGCCACCCATCCCGGGACAGTCTACGGCTACACCTTC. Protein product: CATHPGTVYGYTF.

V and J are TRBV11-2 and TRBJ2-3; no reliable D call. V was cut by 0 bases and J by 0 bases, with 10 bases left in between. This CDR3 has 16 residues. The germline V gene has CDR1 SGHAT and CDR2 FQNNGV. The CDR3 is CASSLEPGPSTDTQYF. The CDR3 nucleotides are TGTGCCAGCAGCTTAGAACCAGGTCCCAGCACAGATACGCAGTATTTT.

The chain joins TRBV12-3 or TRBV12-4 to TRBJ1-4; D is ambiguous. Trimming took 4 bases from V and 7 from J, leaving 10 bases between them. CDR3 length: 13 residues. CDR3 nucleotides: TGTGCCAGCAGTTCTAGGAGAGGTGAAAAACTGTTTTTT. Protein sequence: CASSSRRGEKLFF.

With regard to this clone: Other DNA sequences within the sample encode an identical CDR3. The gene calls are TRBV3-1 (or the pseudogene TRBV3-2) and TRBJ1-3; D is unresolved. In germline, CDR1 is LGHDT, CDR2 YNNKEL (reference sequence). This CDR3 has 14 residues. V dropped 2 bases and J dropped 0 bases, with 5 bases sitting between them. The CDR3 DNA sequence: TGTGCCAGCAGCCAAACCAGCTCTGGAAACACCATATATTTT. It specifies CASSQTSSGNTIYF.

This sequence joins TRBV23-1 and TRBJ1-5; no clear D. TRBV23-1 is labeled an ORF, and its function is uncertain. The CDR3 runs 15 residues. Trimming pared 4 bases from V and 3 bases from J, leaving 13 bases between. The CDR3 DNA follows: TGCGCCAGCAGTCGCGAAATTAGGGACAATCAGCCCCAGCATTTT. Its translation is CASSREIRDNQPQHF.

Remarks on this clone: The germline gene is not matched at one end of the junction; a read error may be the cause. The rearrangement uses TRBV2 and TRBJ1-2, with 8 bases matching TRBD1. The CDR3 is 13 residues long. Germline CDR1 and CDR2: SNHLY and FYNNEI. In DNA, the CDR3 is TGTGCCAGCAGCGAAGGGACAGGCGGGGGCTACACCTTC. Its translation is CASSEGTGGGYTF.

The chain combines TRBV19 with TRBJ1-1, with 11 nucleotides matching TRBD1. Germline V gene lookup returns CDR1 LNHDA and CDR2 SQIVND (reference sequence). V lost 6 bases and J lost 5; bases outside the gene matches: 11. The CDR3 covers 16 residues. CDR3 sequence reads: CASRVRTGGQRTEAFF. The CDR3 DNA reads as TGTGCCAGTAGAGTAAGGACAGGGGGCCAAAGGACTGAAGCTTTCTTT.

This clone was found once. In nucleotides, the CDR3 is TGTGCCAGTAGAGGAGTTGACCCCTACGAGCAGTACTTC. Its protein product is CASRGVDPYEQYF. The chain carries TRBV19 and TRBJ2-7, with D unclear. Germline V CDR1 and CDR2: LNHDA, SQIVND (reference sequence). V shed 6 bases and J shed 2 bases, with 11 bases lying between them. The CDR3 has 13 amino acids. The variable domain in full, with the rest retrieved from reference TRBV19 and TRBJ2-7, is DGGITQSPKYLFRKEGQNVTLSCEQNLNHDAMYWYRQDPGQGLRLIYYSQIVNDFQKGDIAEGYSVSREKKESFPLTVTSAQKNPTAFYLCASRGVDPYEQYFGPGTRLTVT.

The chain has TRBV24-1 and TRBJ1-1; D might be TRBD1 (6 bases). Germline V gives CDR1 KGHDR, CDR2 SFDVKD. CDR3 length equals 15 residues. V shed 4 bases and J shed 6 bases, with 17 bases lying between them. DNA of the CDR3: TGTGCCACCAGTGACTCCCAAACAGGGTCCTCTGAAGCTTTCTTT. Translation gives CATSDSQTGSSEAFF.